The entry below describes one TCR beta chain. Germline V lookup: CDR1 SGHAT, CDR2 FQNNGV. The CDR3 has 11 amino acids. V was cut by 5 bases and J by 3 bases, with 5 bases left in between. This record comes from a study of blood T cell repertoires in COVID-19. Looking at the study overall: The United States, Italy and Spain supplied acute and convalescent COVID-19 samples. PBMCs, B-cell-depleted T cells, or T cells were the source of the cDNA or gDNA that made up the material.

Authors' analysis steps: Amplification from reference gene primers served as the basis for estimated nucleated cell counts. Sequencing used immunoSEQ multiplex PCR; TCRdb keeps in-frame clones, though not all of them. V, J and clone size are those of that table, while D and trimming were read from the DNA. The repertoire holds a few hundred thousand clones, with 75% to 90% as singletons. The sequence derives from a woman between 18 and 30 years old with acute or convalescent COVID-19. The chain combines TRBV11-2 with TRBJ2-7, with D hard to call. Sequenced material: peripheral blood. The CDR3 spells CASSELYEQYF. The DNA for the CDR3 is TGTGCCAGCAGCGAACTCTACGAGCAGTACTTC. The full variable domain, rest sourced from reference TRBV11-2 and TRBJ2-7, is EAGVAQSPRYKIIEKRQSVAFWCNPISGHATLYWYQQILGQGPKLLIQFQNNGVVDDSQLPKDRFSAERLKGVDSTLKIQPAKLEDSAVYLCASSELYEQYFGPGTRLTVT.